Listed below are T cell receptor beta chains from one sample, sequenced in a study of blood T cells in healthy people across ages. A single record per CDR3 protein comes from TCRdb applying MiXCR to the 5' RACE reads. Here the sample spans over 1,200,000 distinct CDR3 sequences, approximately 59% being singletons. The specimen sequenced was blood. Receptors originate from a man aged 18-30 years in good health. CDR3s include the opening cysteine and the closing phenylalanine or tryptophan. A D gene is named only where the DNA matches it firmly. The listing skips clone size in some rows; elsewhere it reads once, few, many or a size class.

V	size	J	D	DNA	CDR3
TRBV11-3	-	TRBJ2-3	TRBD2	TGTGCCAGCAGCTTAGGACGACTAGCGGCGCAGTATTTT	CASSLGRLAAQYF
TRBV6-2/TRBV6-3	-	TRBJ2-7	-	TGTGCCGGGGGGAACAGGGTCTACGAGCAGTACTTC	CAGGNRVYEQYF
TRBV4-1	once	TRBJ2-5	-	TGCGCCAGCAGCCCACCGCCGGGCAAAGAGACCCAGTACTTC	CASSPPPGKETQYF
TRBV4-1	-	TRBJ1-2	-	TGCGCCAGCAGATTTAACGAACAGGGCCTGACCTATGGCTACACCTTC	CASRFNEQGLTYGYTF
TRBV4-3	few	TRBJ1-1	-	TGCGCCAGCAGCCAAGGCCGGCCGAGGAGTGAAGCTTTCTTT	CASSQGRPRSEAFF
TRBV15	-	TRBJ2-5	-	TGTGCCACCAGCAGAGATGTAACAGGCGGAGGGGAGACCCAGTACTTC	CATSRDVTGGGETQYF
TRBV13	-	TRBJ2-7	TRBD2	TGTGCCAGCAGCTCCTCCGGGACTAGCGGGGCTCACGAGCAGTACTTC	CASSSSGTSGAHEQYF
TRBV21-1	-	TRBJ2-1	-	TGTGCCAGCAGGCCAGCGGCTTACAATGAGCAGTTCTTC	CASRPAAYNEQFF
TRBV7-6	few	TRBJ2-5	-	TGTGCCAGCAGCTTTTATCGGGACACCTACCAAGAGACCCAGTACTTC	CASSFYRDTYQETQYF
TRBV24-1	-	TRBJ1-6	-	TGTGCCACCAGTGATTCCCTGAAGGGCGTTAATTCACCCCTCCACTTT	CATSDSLKGVNSPLHF
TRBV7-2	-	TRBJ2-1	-	TGTGCCAGCAGCTTGGCAGGGAGAGAGACCCAGTTCTTC	CASSLAGRETQFF
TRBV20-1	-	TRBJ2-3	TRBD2	TGCAGTGCTAGAGTTGGGCTAGCGGGGATAGATACGCAGTATTTT	CSARVGLAGIDTQYF
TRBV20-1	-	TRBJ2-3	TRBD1	TGCAGTGCTAGAGATGGACAGGGGGCCAGGACAGATACGCAGTATTTT	CSARDGQGARTDTQYF
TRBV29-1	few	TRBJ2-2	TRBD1	TGCAGCGTGCGGACAGGGCCCACGTTCGCGAACACCGGGGAGCTGTTTTTT	CSVRTGPTFANTGELFF
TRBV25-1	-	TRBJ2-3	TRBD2	TGTGCCAGCAGTGAAGGGACTAGCGATTCAGATACGCAGTATTTT	CASSEGTSDSDTQYF
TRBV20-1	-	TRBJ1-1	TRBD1	TGCAGTGCTAGGCCTAGACACAGGGGGGCGAACACTGAAGCTTTCTTT	CSARPRHRGANTEAFF
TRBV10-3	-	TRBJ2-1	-	TGTGCCATCTGGCGCCCTGGTGGGAATGAGCAGTTCTTC	CAIWRPGGNEQFF
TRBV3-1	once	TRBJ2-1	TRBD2	TGTGCCAGCAGCCACCTATTCGGGGGGAACTCCTACAATGAGCAGTTCTTC	CASSHLFGGNSYNEQFF
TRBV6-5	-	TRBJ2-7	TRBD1	TGTGCCAGCAGTTACGACGGGGGCAGGGAGGGACAGGGTTACGAGCAGTACTTC	CASSYDGGREGQGYEQYF
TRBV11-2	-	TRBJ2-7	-	TGTGCCAGCAGCCTCCCGTTTTTTGACAGCCTATCCTACGAGCAGTACTTC	CASSLPFFDSLSYEQYF
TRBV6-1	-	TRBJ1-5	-	TGTGCCAGCAGTGTTAGGGGGGGTAACGGCAATCAGCCCCAGCATTTT	CASSVRGGNGNQPQHF
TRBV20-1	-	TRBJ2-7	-	TGCAGTGCTAGAGATCCCACGAGCGGAAACCCCTACGAGCAGTACTTC	CSARDPTSGNPYEQYF
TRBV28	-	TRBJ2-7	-	TGTGCCAGCAGTTTCCCCGGTTTAGCCGGGACATCATCCTACGAGCAGTACTTC	CASSFPGLAGTSSYEQYF
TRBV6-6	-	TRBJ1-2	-	TGTGCCAGCGACCGGGCGCTCTATGGCTACACCTTC	CASDRALYGYTF
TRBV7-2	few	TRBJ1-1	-	TGTGCCAGCAGCTTAGGTCACACGGGGGAAGCTTTCTTT	CASSLGHTGEAFF
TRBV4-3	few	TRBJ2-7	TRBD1	TGCGCCAGCAGCGAGGCTCGGACAGGACGCCTCTACGAGCAGTACTTC	CASSEARTGRLYEQYF
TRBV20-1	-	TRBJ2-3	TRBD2	TGCAGTGCTCGGGGGCAGCGGGAGGAAAGTATAGATACGCAGTATTTT	CSARGQREESIDTQYF
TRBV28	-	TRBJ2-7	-	TGTGCCAGCAGTCCCAGAACCACAGTGGTCTCCTACGAGCAGTACTTC	CASSPRTTVVSYEQYF
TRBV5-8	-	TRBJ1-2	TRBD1	TGTGCCAGCAGCGCGCCGGGACAGGGAAACTATGGCTACACCTTC	CASSAPGQGNYGYTF
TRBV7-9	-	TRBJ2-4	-	TGTGCCAGCAGCGGGGGACTCTCTCCCGACATTCAGTACTTC	CASSGGLSPDIQYF
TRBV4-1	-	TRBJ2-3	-	TGCGCCAGCAGCCATTACGCAGGCACAGATACGCAGTATTTT	CASSHYAGTDTQYF
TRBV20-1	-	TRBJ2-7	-	TGCAGTGCTGTTCTAGTGGAGAGGGCCGAGCAGTACTTC	CSAVLVERAEQYF
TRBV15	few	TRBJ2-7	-	TGTGCCACCAGCAGAGTCGAGGTATCCTACGAGCAGTACTTC	CATSRVEVSYEQYF
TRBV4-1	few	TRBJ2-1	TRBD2	TGCGCCAGCAGCCGGACTAGCGGGAGTTCCAATGAGCAGTTCTTC	CASSRTSGSSNEQFF
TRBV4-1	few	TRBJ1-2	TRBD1	TGCGCCAGCAGCCAAGACGGGGACAGAAGCTTCTATGGCTACACCTTC	CASSQDGDRSFYGYTF
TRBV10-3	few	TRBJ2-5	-	TGTGCCATCAGTGATAACCCTGGGGAGACCCAGTACTTC	CAISDNPGETQYF
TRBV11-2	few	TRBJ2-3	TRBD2	TGTGCCAGCAGGCCCGGGACTAGCGGGGGCCTAACCCAGACGCAGTATTTT	CASRPGTSGGLTQTQYF
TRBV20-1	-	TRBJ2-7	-	TGCAGTGCCAGGAGGTATAGCTCCTACGAGCAGTACTTC	CSARRYSSYEQYF
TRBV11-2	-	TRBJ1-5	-	TGTGCCAGCAGCTCCTACAGGGATGAAGATCAGCCCCAGCATTTT	CASSSYRDEDQPQHF